Listed here are 5 T cell receptor beta chains from one sample, sequenced in a study of control samples from healthy donors and cancer patients. The assay was immunoSEQ multiplex PCR, and TCRdb's table has in-frame clones only and misses some. The sample carries 85,000 to 90,000 clones, 70% to 90% recorded once. Specimen: PBMCs. The receptors originated from a woman in her 50s with colorectal cancer.

CDR3 sequence reads: CATSRDHPRARSGETQYF. The CDR3 nucleotides are TGTGCCACCAGCAGAGATCACCCACGGGCCAGGTCAGGGGAGACCCAGTACTTC. This chain connects TRBV15 to TRBJ2-5; perhaps TRBD1 as D (5 bases). V was shortened by 0 bases and J by 5 bases, with 22 bases between the two germline ends. There are 18 residues in the CDR3. Per the germline V gene, CDR1 is LNHNV and CDR2 is YYDKDF (reference sequence).

This clone was observed a few times. CDR3 sequence reads: CAISRAPLTSSGNTIYF. In DNA form, the CDR3 reads TGTGCCATCAGCCGGGCTCCTCTAACTAGCTCTGGAAACACCATATATTTT. The chain recombines TRBV10-3 with TRBJ1-3; D gene unclear. The germline V gene has CDR1 ENHRY and CDR2 SYGVKD. The CDR3 totals 17 residues. Deletions cut 6 bases from V and 0 bases from J, with 18 bases between.

The chain is built from TRBV3-1 (or the pseudogene TRBV3-2) and TRBJ2-6; D remains unclear. Trimming pared 0 bases from V and 0 bases from J, leaving 3 bases between. This CDR3 is built from 15 residues. Germline assignment: CDR1 LGHDT and CDR2 YNNKEL (reference sequence). The CDR3 coding sequence is TGTGCCAGCAGCCAAGATAGCTCTGGGGCCAACGTCCTGACTTTC. Protein sequence: CASSQDSSGANVLTF.

The CDR3 region has the DNA TGTGCCAGCAGCTTTGCGGGGAGCTCCTATAATTCACCCCTCCACTTT. Translating gives CASSFAGSSYNSPLHF. V gene TRBV7-2 combines with J gene TRBJ1-6, with D unresolved. The CDR3 extends over 16 amino acids. Trimming stripped 3 bases from V and 0 bases from J, with 9 bases between. The germline gives CDR1 SGHTA, CDR2 FQGNSA. The variable domain in full, completed from reference TRBV7-2 and TRBJ1-6, reads GAGVSQSPSNKVTEKGKDVELRCDPISGHTALYWYRQSLGQGLEFLIYFQGNSAPDKSGLPSDRFSAERTGGSVSTLTIQRTQQEDSAVYLCASSFAGSSYNSPLHFGNGTRLTVT.

The sample holds a few counts of this clone. The gene calls are TRBV7-8 and TRBJ2-2, with 12 bases aligning to TRBD1. J lost 6 bases, V lost 5 bases, and 4 bases had no gene match. The length of the CDR3 is 15 residues. Germline CDR1 SGHVS, CDR2 FQNEAQ. The CDR3 loop is CASSLRDRGPGELFF. In nucleotides, the CDR3 is TGTGCCAGCAGCCTCCGGGACAGGGGGCCCGGGGAGCTGTTTTTT.